This T cell receptor beta chain was observed in a study of graft-versus-host responses after intestinal transplantation. Sequencing used immunoSEQ multiplex PCR; TCRdb keeps in-frame clones, though not all of them. This repertoire shows over 75,000 clones, roughly 83% found once; its top ten account for 1.4% to 1.5%. Germline CDR1 and CDR2: SGHRS and YFSETQ. The CDR3 contains 13 residues. Trimming took off 0 bases at V and 9 bases at J, with 9 bases between the two ends. The specimen was PBMCs, collected 255 days after intestinal transplant. The chain carries TRBV5-1 and TRBJ2-2; D gene unclear. This TCR came from a human patient who received an intestinal transplant, so some T cells may come from the graft donor. CDR3 sequence: CASSLVPGWELFF. The CDR3 region has the DNA TGCGCCAGCAGCTTGGTTCCAGGATGGGAGCTGTTTTTT.